This TCR beta chain came from a study of CD4+ T cells in melanoma. Study results and limitations: In melanoma, neoantigen-specific CD4+ T cells reportedly differed in differentiation state. A reported correlation linked neoantigen-specific CD4+ T cells to CD8+, macrophage and B cell function.

Germline assignment: CDR1 MNHEY and CDR2 SVGAGI. Trimming cost V 5 bases and J 6 bases; bases outside gene matches: 11. The CDR3 length is 15 residues. As for this clone: Its target is not known.

Sequencing was performed with immunoSEQ multiplex PCR; in TCRdb, only in-frame clones are kept and a portion is missing. Here the sample spans 110,000 to 150,000 clones, about nine tenths being singletons. V is TRBV6-5 and J is TRBJ2-7; 9 positions match TRBD1. The TCR comes from a human donor with melanoma. CDR3 region: CASSGSGTGSSEQYF. The CDR3 DNA reads TGTGCCAGCAGTGGATCCGGGACAGGGAGCAGCGAGCAGTACTTC.